Below, 7 T cell receptor beta chains from the same sample are listed, as sequenced in a study of response to subunit inactivated influenza vaccine. TCRdb reanalysed the RT-PCR reads using MiXCR and keeps one entry per CDR3 protein. The table shows roughly 570,000 distinct CDR3 sequences, with about an eighth occurring only once. The specimen was PBMCs from blood, collected roughly 47 days after vaccination. Receptors were obtained from a man aged 45-60 years who received an inactivated influenza vaccine.

This clonotype was detected many times. This chain joins TRBV12-3 or TRBV12-4 and TRBJ2-1; 12 bases match TRBD2. V shed 6 bases, J shed 8 bases, and the junction held 5 bases outside the gene matches. The CDR3 consists of 14 residues. The DNA of the CDR3 is TGTGCCAGCAGCCCTAGCGGGGGGGCTTATGAGCAGTTCTTC. Translation gives CASSPSGGAYEQFF.

This clonotype was observed a few times. The gene calls are TRBV20-1 and TRBJ2-3; TRBD2 is a possible D gene (5 bases). The V and J ends lost 1 base and 7 bases respectively, with 15 bases between them. Germline V gene data show CDR1 as DFQATT and CDR2 as SNEGSKA (reference sequence). The CDR3 totals 14 residues. The CDR3 is CSARGNNIGNTQYF. CDR3 in DNA: TGCAGTGCTAGAGGGAACAATATCGGGAATACGCAGTATTTT.

V usage is TRBV20-1 and J usage is TRBJ1-5, with a weak D call TRBD1 (6 bases). The CDR3 totals 15 residues. The germline CDR1 and CDR2 sequences are DFQATT and SNEGSKA (reference sequence). The V end lost 1 base, the J end lost 2 bases, and 12 bases lay between the germline ends. In DNA, the CDR3 is TGCAGTGCTAGAGTGGGGGGCCAGGGCAATCAGCCCCAGCATTTT. It translates to CSARVGGQGNQPQHF.

In its sample, this clonotype was seen many times. The chain has TRBV12-3 or TRBV12-4 and TRBJ2-7; 9 nucleotides line up with TRBD2. The J segment lost 0 bases and the V segment lost 3 bases, leaving 12 bases of the junction unmatched. The CDR3 is 18 amino acids. As DNA, the CDR3 is TGTGCCAGCAGTTTTTCCGAACATAGCGGGGGAGGCTCCTACGAGCAGTACTTC. The encoded protein is CASSFSEHSGGGSYEQYF.

This chain links TRBV28 with TRBJ2-1; TRBD2 matches at 7 bases. V lost 2 bases, J lost 8 bases, and 6 bases stayed unmatched. CDR3 length equals 14 residues. The germline gives CDR1 MDHEN, CDR2 SYDVKM. The DNA of the CDR3 is TGTGCCAGCAGTTTAGCGGGAGAATTAGATGAGCAGTTCTTC. Protein sequence: CASSLAGELDEQFF.

The V call is TRBV4-3, the J call TRBJ2-3, with 8 bases identical to TRBD1. Germline V gene sequence: CDR1 LGHNA, CDR2 YSLEER. This CDR3 spans 16 amino acids. J gave up 5 bases and V 0 bases, and 7 bases lay outside the gene matches. CDR3 sequence (DNA): TGCGCCAGCAGCCAAGATCTTGGCAGGGGGCTAGATACGCAGTATTTT. Protein: CASSQDLGRGLDTQYF.

With respect to this clonotype: The junction shows a germline mismatch at one end, possibly a read error. The rearrangement joins TRBV14 to TRBJ2-1; TRBD2 agrees at 7 bases. Germline V gene sequence: CDR1 SGHDN, CDR2 FVKESK. CDR3 length: 15 residues. CDR3 sequence reads: CPSSQESGGGNEQFF. The CDR3 DNA is TGTCCCAGCAGCCAAGAGTCGGGAGGCGGCAATGAGCAGTTCTTC.